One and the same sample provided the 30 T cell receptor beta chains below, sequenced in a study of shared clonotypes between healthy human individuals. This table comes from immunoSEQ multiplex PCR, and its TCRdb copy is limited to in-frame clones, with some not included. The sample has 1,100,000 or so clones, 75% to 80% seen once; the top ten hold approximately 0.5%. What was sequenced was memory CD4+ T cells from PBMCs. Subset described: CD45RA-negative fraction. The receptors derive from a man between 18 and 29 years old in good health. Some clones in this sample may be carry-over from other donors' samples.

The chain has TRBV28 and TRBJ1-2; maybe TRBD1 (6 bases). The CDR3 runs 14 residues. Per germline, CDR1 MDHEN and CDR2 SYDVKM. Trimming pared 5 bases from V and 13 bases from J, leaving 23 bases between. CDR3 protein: CASSLDSRIGVGTF. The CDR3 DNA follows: TGTGCCAGCAGTCTGGACAGCCGAATCGGAGTAGGCACCTTC.

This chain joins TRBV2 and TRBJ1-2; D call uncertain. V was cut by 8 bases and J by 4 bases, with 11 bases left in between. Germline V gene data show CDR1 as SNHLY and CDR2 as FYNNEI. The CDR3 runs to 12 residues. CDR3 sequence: CASQAASYGYTF. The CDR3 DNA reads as TGTGCCAGCCAGGCAGCCTCCTATGGCTACACCTTC.

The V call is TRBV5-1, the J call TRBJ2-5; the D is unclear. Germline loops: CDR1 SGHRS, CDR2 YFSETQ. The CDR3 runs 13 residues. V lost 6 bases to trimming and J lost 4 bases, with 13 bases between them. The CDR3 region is CASMFGVGETQYF. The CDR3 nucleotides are TGCGCCAGCATGTTTGGGGTCGGAGAGACCCAGTACTTC.

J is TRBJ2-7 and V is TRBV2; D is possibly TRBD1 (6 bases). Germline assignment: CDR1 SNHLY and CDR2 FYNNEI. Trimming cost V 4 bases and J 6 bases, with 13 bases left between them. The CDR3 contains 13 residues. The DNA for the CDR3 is TGTGCCAGCAGTGCCAGGGGAAACTCCGAGCAGTACTTC. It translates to CASSARGNSEQYF.

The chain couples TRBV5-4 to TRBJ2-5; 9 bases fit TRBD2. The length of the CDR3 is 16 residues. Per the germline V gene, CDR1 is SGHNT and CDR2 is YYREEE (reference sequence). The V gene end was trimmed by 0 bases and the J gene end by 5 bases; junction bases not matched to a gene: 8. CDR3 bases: TGTGCCAGCAGCTTGGACCTAGCGGGAAAAGGGGAGACCCAGTACTTC. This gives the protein CASSLDLAGKGETQYF.

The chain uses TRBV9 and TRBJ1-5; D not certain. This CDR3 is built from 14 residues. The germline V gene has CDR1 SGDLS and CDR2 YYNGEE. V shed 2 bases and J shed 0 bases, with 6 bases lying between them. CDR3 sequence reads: CASSVGHSNQPQHF. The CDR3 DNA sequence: TGTGCCAGCAGCGTTGGCCATAGCAATCAGCCCCAGCATTTT.

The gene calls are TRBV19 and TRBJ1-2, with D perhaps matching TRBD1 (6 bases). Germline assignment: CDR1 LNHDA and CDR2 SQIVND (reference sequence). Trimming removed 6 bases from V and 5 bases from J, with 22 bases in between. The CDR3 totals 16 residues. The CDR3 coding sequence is TGTGCCAGTAGCAGAACCGGGACACCAGCCCTTTATGGCTACACCTTC. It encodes CASSRTGTPALYGYTF.

For the CDR3, the DNA is TGTGCCAGCAGCTTACGCGGGACTAGCGGCACAGATACGCAGTATTTT. It encodes CASSLRGTSGTDTQYF. V gene TRBV11-3 combines with J gene TRBJ2-3; the match to TRBD2 covers 10 bases. Germline CDR1 reads SGHNT; CDR2 reads YENEEA. After removal of 2 bases from V and 1 base from J, the junction contained 3 bases not matched to a gene. The CDR3 covers 16 residues.

CDR3 nucleotide sequence: TGTGCCAGCAGTTACCAGAGCGGGAGAAGGACCGGGGAGCTGTTTTTT. It yields the protein CASSYQSGRRTGELFF. V usage is TRBV6-5 and J usage is TRBJ2-2; TRBD2 matches at 8 bases. V gave up 2 bases and J gave up 5 bases; unmatched junction bases: 7. This CDR3 is built from 16 residues. Germline V gene data show CDR1 as MNHEY and CDR2 as SVGAGI.

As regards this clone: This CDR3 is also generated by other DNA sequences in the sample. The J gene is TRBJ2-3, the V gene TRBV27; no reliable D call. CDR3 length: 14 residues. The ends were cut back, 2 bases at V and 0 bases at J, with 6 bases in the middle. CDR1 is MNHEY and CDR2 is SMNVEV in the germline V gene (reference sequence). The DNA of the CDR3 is TGTGCCAGCAGTTTAGGGCTGAGCACAGATACGCAGTATTTT. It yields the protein CASSLGLSTDTQYF.

The CDR3 nucleotides read TGTGCCAGCAGTTATTCGAGCGGGTCCAGCACAGATACGCAGTATTTT. Translated, it gives CASSYSSGSSTDTQYF. J is TRBJ2-3 and V is TRBV6-5; D is perhaps TRBD2 (6 bases). V lost 3 bases and J lost 0, with 13 bases in between. The CDR3 is 16 amino acids. Germline lookup yields CDR1 MNHEY and CDR2 SVGAGI.

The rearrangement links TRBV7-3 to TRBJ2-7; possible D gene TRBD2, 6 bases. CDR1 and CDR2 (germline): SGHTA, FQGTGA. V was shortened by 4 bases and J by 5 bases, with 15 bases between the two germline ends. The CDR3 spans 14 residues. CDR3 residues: CASSSGLAGNEQYF. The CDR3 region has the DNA TGTGCCAGCAGCTCCGGACTGGCGGGGAACGAGCAGTACTTC. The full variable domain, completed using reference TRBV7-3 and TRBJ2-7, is GAGVSQTPSNKVTEKGKYVELRCDPISGHTALYWYRQSLGQGPEFLIYFQGTGAADDSGLPNDRFFAVRPEGSVSTLKIQRTERGDSAVYLCASSSGLAGNEQYFGPGTRLTVT.

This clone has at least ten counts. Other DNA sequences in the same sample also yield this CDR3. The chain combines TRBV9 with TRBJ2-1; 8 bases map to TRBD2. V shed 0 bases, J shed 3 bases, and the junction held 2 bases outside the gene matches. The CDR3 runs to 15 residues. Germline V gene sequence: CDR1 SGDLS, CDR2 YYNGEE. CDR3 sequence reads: CASSVEGTSYNEQFF. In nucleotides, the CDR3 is TGTGCCAGCAGCGTAGAAGGGACTAGCTACAATGAGCAGTTCTTC.

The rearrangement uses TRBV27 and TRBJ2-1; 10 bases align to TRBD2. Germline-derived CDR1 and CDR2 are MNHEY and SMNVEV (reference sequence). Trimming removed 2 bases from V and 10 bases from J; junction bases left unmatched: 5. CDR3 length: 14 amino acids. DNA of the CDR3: TGTGCCAGCAGTTTACGGCTAGCGGGAGTCGAGCAGTTCTTC. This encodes CASSLRLAGVEQFF.

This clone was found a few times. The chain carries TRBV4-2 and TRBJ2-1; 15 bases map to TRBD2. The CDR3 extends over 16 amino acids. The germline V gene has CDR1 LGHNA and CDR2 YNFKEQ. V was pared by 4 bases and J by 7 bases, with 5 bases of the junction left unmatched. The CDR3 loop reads CASSPPGTSGRNEQFF. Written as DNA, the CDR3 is TGTGCCAGCAGCCCTCCCGGGACTAGCGGGAGGAATGAGCAGTTCTTC.

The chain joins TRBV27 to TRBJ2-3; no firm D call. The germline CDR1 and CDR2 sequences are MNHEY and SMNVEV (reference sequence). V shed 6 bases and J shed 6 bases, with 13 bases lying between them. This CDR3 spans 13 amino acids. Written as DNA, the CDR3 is TGTGCCAGCAGCCACCCCTCCAGGGATACGCAGTATTTT. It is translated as CASSHPSRDTQYF.

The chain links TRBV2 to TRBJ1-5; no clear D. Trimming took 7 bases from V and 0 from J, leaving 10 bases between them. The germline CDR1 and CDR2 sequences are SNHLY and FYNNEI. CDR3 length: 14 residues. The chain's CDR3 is CASNDIYSNQPQHF. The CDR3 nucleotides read TGTGCCAGCAATGACATATATAGCAATCAGCCCCAGCATTTT. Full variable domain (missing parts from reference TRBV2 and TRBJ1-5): EPEVTQTPSHQVTQMGQEVILRCVPISNHLYFYWYRQILGQKVEFLVSFYNNEISEKSEIFDDQFSVERPDGSNFTLKIRSTKLEDSAMYFCASNDIYSNQPQHFGDGTRLSIL.

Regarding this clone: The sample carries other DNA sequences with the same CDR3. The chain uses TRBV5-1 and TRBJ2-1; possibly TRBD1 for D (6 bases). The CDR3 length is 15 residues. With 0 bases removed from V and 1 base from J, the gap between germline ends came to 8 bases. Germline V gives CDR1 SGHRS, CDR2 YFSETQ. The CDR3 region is CASSLEGVSYNEQFF. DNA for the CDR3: TGCGCCAGCAGCTTGGAGGGGGTTTCCTACAATGAGCAGTTCTTC.

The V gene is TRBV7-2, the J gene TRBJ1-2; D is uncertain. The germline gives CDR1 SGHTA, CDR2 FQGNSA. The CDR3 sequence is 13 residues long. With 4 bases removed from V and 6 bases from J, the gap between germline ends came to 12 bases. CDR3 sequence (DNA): TGTGCCAGCAGCTCAGGTCGTGGCCATGGCTACACCTTC. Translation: CASSSGRGHGYTF.

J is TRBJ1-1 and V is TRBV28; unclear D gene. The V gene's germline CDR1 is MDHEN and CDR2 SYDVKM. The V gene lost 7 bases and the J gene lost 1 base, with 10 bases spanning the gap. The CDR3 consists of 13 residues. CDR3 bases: TGTGCCAGCAACTCCCCAGAGAACACTGAAGCTTTCTTT. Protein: CASNSPENTEAFF.

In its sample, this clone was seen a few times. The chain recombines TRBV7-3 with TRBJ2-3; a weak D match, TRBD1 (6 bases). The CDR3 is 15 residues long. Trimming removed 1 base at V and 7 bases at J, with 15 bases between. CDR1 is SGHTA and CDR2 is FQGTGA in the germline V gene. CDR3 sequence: CASSLKVAGVYTQYF. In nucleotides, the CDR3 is TGTGCCAGCAGCTTAAAGGTGGCAGGGGTGTATACGCAGTATTTT.

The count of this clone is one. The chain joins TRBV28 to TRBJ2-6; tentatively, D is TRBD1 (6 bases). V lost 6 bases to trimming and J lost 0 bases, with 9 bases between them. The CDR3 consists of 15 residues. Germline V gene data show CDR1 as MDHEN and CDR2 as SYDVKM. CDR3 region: CASRTRGSGANVLTF. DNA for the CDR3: TGTGCCAGCAGAACCAGGGGCTCTGGGGCCAACGTCCTGACTTTC.

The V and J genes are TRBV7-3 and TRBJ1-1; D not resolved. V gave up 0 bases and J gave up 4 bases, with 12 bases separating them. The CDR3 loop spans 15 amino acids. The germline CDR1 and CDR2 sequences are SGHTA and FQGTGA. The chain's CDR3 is CASSLTPPGGTEAFF. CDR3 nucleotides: TGTGCCAGCAGCTTAACCCCCCCAGGAGGCACTGAAGCTTTCTTT. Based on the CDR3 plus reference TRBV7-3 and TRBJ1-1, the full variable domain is GAGVSQTPSNKVTEKGKYVELRCDPISGHTALYWYRQSLGQGPEFLIYFQGTGAADDSGLPNDRFFAVRPEGSVSTLKIQRTERGDSAVYLCASSLTPPGGTEAFFGQGTRLTVV.

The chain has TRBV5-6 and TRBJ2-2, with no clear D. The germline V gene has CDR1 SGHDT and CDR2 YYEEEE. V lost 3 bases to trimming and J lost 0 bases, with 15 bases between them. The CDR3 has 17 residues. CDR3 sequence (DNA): TGTGCCAGCAGCTCAATAGATACTACCTCGAACACCGGGGAGCTGTTTTTT. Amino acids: CASSSIDTTSNTGELFF.

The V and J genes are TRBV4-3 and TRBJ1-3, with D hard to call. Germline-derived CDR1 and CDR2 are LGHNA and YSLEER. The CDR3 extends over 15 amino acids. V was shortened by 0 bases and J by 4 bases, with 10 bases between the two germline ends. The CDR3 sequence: CASSQDRTYGNTIYF. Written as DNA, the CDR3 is TGCGCCAGCAGCCAAGATCGGACCTACGGAAACACCATATATTTT.

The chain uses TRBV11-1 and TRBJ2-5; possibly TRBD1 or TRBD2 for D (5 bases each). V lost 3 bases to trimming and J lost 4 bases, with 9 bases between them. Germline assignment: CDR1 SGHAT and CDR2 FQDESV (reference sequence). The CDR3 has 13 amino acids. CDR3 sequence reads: CASSFPGTETQYF. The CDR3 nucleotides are TGTGCCAGCAGCTTCCCCGGGACAGAGACCCAGTACTTC.

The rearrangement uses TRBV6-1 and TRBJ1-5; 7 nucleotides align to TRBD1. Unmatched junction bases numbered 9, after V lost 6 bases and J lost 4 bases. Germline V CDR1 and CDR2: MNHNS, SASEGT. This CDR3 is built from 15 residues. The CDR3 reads CASSVRQGRNQPQHF. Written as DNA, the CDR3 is TGTGCCAGCAGCGTCAGACAGGGTAGAAATCAGCCCCAGCATTTT.

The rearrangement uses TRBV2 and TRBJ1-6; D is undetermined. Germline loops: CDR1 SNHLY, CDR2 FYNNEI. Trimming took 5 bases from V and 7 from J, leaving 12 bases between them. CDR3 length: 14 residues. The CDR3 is CASSLLERNSPLHF. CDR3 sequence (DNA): TGTGCCAGCAGTCTCCTTGAGCGGAATTCACCCCTCCACTTT.

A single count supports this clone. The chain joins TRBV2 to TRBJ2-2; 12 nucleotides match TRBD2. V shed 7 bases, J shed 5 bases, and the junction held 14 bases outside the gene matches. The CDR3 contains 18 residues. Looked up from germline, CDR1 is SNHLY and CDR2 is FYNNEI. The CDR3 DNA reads TGTGCCAGCACCCGGGGAGGACTAGCGGGATTTACGACCGGGGAGCTGTTTTTT. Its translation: CASTRGGLAGFTTGELFF.

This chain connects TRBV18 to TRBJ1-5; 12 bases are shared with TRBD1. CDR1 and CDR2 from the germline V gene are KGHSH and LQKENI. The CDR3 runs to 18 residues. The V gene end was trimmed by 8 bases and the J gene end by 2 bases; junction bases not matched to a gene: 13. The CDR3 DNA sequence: TGTGCCAGCACCGGCGGGACAGGGGGCAAGGGGGGCAATCAGCCCCAGCATTTT. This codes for CASTGGTGGKGGNQPQHF.